This TCR beta chain derives from a study of cytomegalovirus exposure and HLA in healthy donors. Study conclusions and caveats: Sequencing had likely introduced a cluster of highly shared sequence variants as an artifact. In vitro experiments confirmed that a few CMV-associated chains were specific for CMV antigens. Versus the approximately 700-donor mean, an Asian-associated ancestry cluster reportedly showed fewer N-insertions in a later analysis. According to an earlier analysis, most TCR beta V segments yielded productive rearrangements about 87% or about 30% of the time.

As concerns this clone: The antigen is not known.

CDR3 length: 14 residues. Germline CDR1 reads MGHDK; CDR2 reads SYGVNS. V dropped 7 bases and J dropped 0 bases, with 13 bases sitting between them. Researchers ran the PCR with 60 Vbeta and 13 Jbeta primers. This table comes from immunoSEQ multiplex PCR, and its TCRdb copy is limited to in-frame clones, with some not included. The table records approximately 250,000 clones, approximately 85% of them present only once. The sample comprised PBMCs. The TCR originated in a girl under 10 years old in good health and CMV-seronegative. This chain links TRBV25-1 with TRBJ2-7; D perhaps matches TRBD2 (7 bases). The CDR3 loop reads CASNEGGSSYEQYF. The CDR3 bases are TGTGCCAGCAACGAGGGGGGGAGCTCCTACGAGCAGTACTTC.